The rows below give T cell receptor beta chains drawn from one sample of a study of T cell responses to AZD1222 COVID-19 vaccine. Profiled with immunoSEQ multiplex PCR; TCRdb holds only in-frame clones, not every one. The repertoire holds around 100,000 clones, over 90% seen once, with approximately 1.7% in the top ten. Material: peripheral blood, obtained on day 0 of AZD1222 vaccination. These receptor sequences come from an adult in good health. Each CDR3 is given with its conserved first and last residue. The D gene is left open where the match is weak. The size of a clone is reported for some rows only, either as once, few or many, or as a class for expanded clones.

D	J	size	V	CDR3	DNA
-	TRBJ2-5	-	TRBV19	CASSIVRWETQYF	TGTGCCAGTAGTATAGTACGATGGGAGACCCAGTACTTC
TRBD1	TRBJ1-5	once	TRBV7-2	CASSPRTGPNQPQHF	TGTGCCAGCAGCCCCCGGACAGGTCCCAATCAGCCCCAGCATTTT
-	TRBJ1-1	-	TRBV6-5	CASTPGALRDTEAFF	TGTGCCAGCACCCCCGGGGCACTCAGGGACACTGAAGCTTTCTTT
TRBD2	TRBJ2-3	-	TRBV5-4	CASSLKRGSPDTQYF	TGTGCCAGCAGCTTGAAGCGGGGATCCCCAGATACGCAGTATTTT
-	TRBJ1-6	-	TRBV27	CASSLSIGAANNSPLHF	TGTGCCAGCAGTTTATCGATAGGGGCAGCAAATAATTCACCCCTCCACTTT
-	TRBJ2-7	-	TRBV30	CAWSHPEGYEQYF	TGTGCCTGGAGCCACCCCGAGGGCTACGAGCAGTACTTC
-	TRBJ2-2	-	TRBV30	CAWSRTLRNTGELFF	TGTGCCTGGAGTCGGACGCTTCGGAACACCGGGGAGCTGTTTTTT
TRBD2	TRBJ2-2	-	TRBV19	CASSISSGRAGRTGELFF	TGTGCCAGTAGTATATCTAGCGGGAGGGCCGGTCGCACCGGGGAGCTGTTTTTT
-	TRBJ1-6	-	TRBV7-2	CASSLEWGRAYNSPLHF	TGTGCCAGCAGCTTAGAATGGGGCAGGGCGTATAATTCACCCCTCCACTTT
TRBD1	TRBJ1-6	-	TRBV7-6	CASSPGQAHSPLHF	TGTGCCAGCAGCCCGGGACAGGCCCATTCACCCCTCCACTTT
-	TRBJ1-4	-	TRBV7-8	CASSLSRGGKGEKLFF	TGTGCCAGCAGCTTATCCCGGGGAGGGAAGGGTGAAAAACTGTTTTTT
-	TRBJ2-1	once	TRBV7-6	CASSLIGNSYNEQFF	TGTGCCAGCAGCTTAATCGGTAACTCCTACAATGAGCAGTTCTTC
-	TRBJ1-2	-	TRBV6-5	CASSYRGGYTF	TGTGCCAGCAGTTACCGGGGCGGCTACACCTTC
TRBD1	TRBJ1-1	-	TRBV3-1/TRBV3-2	CASSPPGGNFEAFF	TGTGCCAGCAGCCCACCAGGGGGCAACTTTGAAGCTTTCTTT
TRBD2	TRBJ2-7	-	TRBV4-1	CASSQDGGLGTREQYF	TGCGCCAGCAGCCAAGATGGAGGACTAGGGACTCGCGAGCAGTACTTC
-	TRBJ1-2	-	TRBV28	CASSLFSYGYTF	TGTGCCAGCAGTTTATTCAGTTATGGCTACACCTTC
-	TRBJ1-2	-	TRBV28	CASRFDSPWGYTF	TGTGCCAGCAGATTCGACAGCCCGTGGGGCTACACCTTC
-	TRBJ2-3	-	TRBV1	CTSSQDSPQGTAETQYF	TGCACCAGCAGCCAAGATTCCCCCCAAGGCACGGCGGAGACGCAGTATTTT
-	TRBJ2-1	-	TRBV30	CAWSVRGALTHYNEQFF	TGTGCCTGGAGTGTACGGGGGGCCCTTACCCACTACAATGAGCAGTTCTTC
-	TRBJ2-2	-	TRBV7-3	CASSPARTGHTGELFF	TGTGCCAGCAGCCCAGCACGAACAGGGCACACCGGGGAGCTGTTTTTT
-	TRBJ2-1	-	TRBV2	CASNPGRLDNNEQFF	TGTGCCAGCAATCCCGGCCGGCTGGATAACAATGAGCAGTTCTTC
-	TRBJ1-1	-	TRBV20-1	CSARGVTEAFF	TGCAGTGCTAGAGGGGTCACTGAAGCTTTCTTT
-	TRBJ1-2	-	TRBV5-1	CASSLEFGTFYTF	TGCGCCAGCAGCTTGGAGTTCGGGACTTTTTACACCTTC
-	TRBJ1-2	-	TRBV4-1	CASNPGRARPTINYGYTF	TGCGCCAGCAACCCGGGCCGTGCCAGGCCTACTATTAACTATGGCTACACCTTC
TRBD1	TRBJ1-2	-	TRBV29-1	CSVDPGEGAIYGYTF	TGCAGCGTTGATCCGGGGGAGGGGGCTATCTATGGCTACACCTTC
-	TRBJ1-5	-	TRBV19	CASTVQEDQPQHF	TGTGCCAGTACAGTACAGGAGGATCAGCCCCAGCATTTT
TRBD1	TRBJ2-5	-	TRBV19	CASTEPGTGTGETQYF	TGTGCCAGTACAGAACCCGGGACAGGGACGGGGGAGACCCAGTACTTC
-	TRBJ1-2	-	TRBV30	CAWSVHSHGYTF	TGTGCCTGGAGTGTACACAGTCATGGCTACACCTTC
-	TRBJ1-2	-	TRBV3-1/TRBV3-2	CASSQVSKGFTF	TGTGCCAGCAGCCAAGTGAGCAAGGGATTCACCTTC
-	TRBJ2-1	-	TRBV5-6	CASSLLRTATYNEQFF	TGTGCCAGCAGCTTGCTAAGGACAGCTACCTACAATGAGCAGTTCTTC
-	TRBJ1-2	-	TRBV11-2	CASSLTTGGLGYTF	TGTGCCAGCAGCTTAACTACAGGAGGACTCGGCTACACCTTC
-	TRBJ1-3	-	TRBV28	CASITGTAPGNTIYF	TGTGCCAGCATCACCGGGACGGCCCCTGGAAACACCATATATTTT
-	TRBJ2-7	-	TRBV21-1	CASSGPRDYEQYF	TGTGCCAGCAGCGGGCCTCGGGACTACGAGCAGTACTTC
TRBD1	TRBJ2-1	-	TRBV3-1/TRBV3-2	CASSQNNQGGYEQFF	TGTGCCAGCAGCCAAAATAATCAAGGGGGCTATGAGCAGTTCTTC
-	TRBJ2-1	-	TRBV19	CASSGDLGLVEQFF	TGTGCCAGTAGTGGCGACTTAGGTTTGGTTGAGCAGTTCTTC
-	TRBJ2-5	-	TRBV7-9	CASSLNGNIQETQYF	TGTGCCAGCAGCTTAAATGGAAACATCCAAGAGACCCAGTACTTC
-	TRBJ1-2	-	TRBV14	CASSPRDTYHPHGYTF	TGTGCCAGCAGCCCTCGGGACACCTATCACCCCCATGGCTACACCTTC
-	TRBJ1-5	few	TRBV5-5	CASSFDAGYSNQPQHF	TGTGCCAGCAGCTTCGACGCAGGGTATAGCAATCAGCCCCAGCATTTT
TRBD1	TRBJ2-1	-	TRBV28	CASNRPGQGGDEQFF	TGTGCCAGCAATCGACCGGGACAGGGTGGCGATGAGCAGTTCTTC
-	TRBJ2-7	-	TRBV6-1	CASSEGTDYNLYEQYF	TGTGCCAGCAGTGAAGGTACTGACTATAACCTCTACGAGCAGTACTTC
-	TRBJ2-1	-	TRBV7-2	CASRPRVREFHEQFF	TGTGCCAGCAGACCTAGGGTTAGGGAATTCCATGAGCAGTTCTTC
TRBD2	TRBJ2-2	-	TRBV5-4	CASSFGGRAGTGELFF	TGTGCCAGCAGCTTTGGCGGGAGGGCCGGGACCGGGGAGCTGTTTTTT
-	TRBJ2-3	-	TRBV30	CAWSVSVWGDTQYF	TGTGCCTGGAGTGTTTCGGTTTGGGGAGATACGCAGTATTTT
-	TRBJ2-1	once	TRBV5-1	CASSLGYGSYNEQFF	TGCGCCAGCAGCTTGGGCTACGGCTCCTACAATGAGCAGTTCTTC
-	TRBJ1-6	-	TRBV28	CASSLNFGGSHNSPLHF	TGTGCCAGCAGTTTAAATTTTGGGGGATCTCATAATTCACCCCTCCACTTT
-	TRBJ2-5	-	TRBV4-1	CASSRAIQETQYF	TGCGCCAGCAGCCGGGCCATCCAAGAGACCCAGTACTTC
-	TRBJ1-1	-	TRBV14	CASSALRYQNTEAFF	TGTGCCAGCAGCGCCCTTCGGTATCAGAACACTGAAGCTTTCTTT
TRBD1	TRBJ1-2	-	TRBV7-8	CASSSSTGTYGYTF	TGTGCCAGCAGCTCCTCGACAGGGACGTATGGCTACACCTTC
-	TRBJ2-7	-	TRBV28	CASSLSQREQYF	TGTGCCAGCAGTTTATCCCAGCGGGAGCAGTACTTC